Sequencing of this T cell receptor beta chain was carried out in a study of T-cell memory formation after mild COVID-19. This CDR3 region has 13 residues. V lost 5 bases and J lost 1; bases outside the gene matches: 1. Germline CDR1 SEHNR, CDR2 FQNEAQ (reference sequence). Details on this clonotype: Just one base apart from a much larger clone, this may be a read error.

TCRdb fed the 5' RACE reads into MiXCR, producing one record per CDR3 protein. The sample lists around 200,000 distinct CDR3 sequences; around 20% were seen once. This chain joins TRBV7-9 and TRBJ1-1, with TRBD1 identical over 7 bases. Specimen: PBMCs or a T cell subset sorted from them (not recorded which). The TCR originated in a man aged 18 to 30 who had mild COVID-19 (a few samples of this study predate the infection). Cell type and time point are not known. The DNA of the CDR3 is TGTGCCAGCAGCGGACAGGAGAACACTGAAGCTTTCTTT. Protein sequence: CASSGQENTEAFF.